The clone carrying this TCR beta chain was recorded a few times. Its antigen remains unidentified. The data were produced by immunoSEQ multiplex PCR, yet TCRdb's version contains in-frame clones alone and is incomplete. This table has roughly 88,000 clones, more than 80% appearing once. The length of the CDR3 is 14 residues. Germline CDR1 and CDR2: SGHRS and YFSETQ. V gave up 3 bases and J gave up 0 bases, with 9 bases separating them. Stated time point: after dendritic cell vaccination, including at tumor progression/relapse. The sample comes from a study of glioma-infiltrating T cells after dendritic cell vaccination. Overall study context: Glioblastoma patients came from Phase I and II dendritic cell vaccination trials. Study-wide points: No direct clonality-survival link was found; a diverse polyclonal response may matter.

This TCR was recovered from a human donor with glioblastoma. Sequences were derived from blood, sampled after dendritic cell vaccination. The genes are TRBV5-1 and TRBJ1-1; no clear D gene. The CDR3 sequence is CASSSQVVNTEAFF. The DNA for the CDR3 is TGCGCCAGCAGCTCTCAGGTTGTGAACACTGAAGCTTTCTTT.